This TCR beta chain was profiled in a study of T cells after yellow fever vaccination (dated by TCRdb to about 2019). Background for the entire study: The SMART-Seq v4 Ultra Low Input RNA kit was used to prepare libraries from fractions with low cell numbers. To track T-cell clones before and after primary and booster YFV17D yellow fever vaccination, bulk TCR alpha and beta repertoires were sequenced longitudinally. Two healthy male donors, one aged 18 to 30 and one aged 30 to 39 years, were included in the cohort. Blood was collected at multiple timepoints before and after primary and secondary immunization, and bulk PBMC replicates and cell subsets were isolated. The paper as a whole reports these results and caveats: The study included only a couple of donors, which limits how far the findings can be generalized. The secondary T-cell response was found to be weaker but faster than the primary response, with a peak reached on day 5 rather than on day 15. Most clones expanded after primary vaccination (96% of CD4 and around nine tenths of CD8) were re-detected after the booster, suggesting that broad memory maintenance occurred. FACS-sorted repertoires could contain abundant contaminating clonotypes from the bulk population, so computational filtering was required. A small share of clonotypes was detected in both CD4 and CD8 compartments, with the overlap likely arising from convergent recombination.

TCR cDNA was synthesized by 5'RACE template switching, through which a universal primer site and unique molecular identifiers were introduced. Priming for cDNA synthesis came from both the TCR alpha and TCR beta constant segments. Library amplification involved two PCR steps, and the second step added sample barcodes and sequencing adapters. Sequencing of libraries was done on Illumina HiSeq 2500 (2x100 bp) or NovaSeq (2x150 bp). The published analysis was carried out like this. MIGEC was used to demultiplex reads and collapse the reads into UMI consensus sequences, and MiXCR was used for V(D)J alignment. Using edgeR on replicate PBMC samples, clonotypes were called vaccine-responding if FDR was below 0.01 and the log2 fold change was above 5 up to day 15. Each bulk clonotype was labeled CD4 or CD8 based on which sequenced repertoire, CD4 or CD8, contained the clonotype at higher abundance. TCRdb trimmed the raw reads at Q25, called clones with MiXCR and kept productive beta chains. A single entry per CDR3 protein holds the most common genes and DNA from its merged rows. These V and J calls are TCRdb output, not the study's own analysis. The sample has more than 450,000 distinct CDR3 sequences on record, just over 20% of them singletons. The ten top clones hold approximately 15% of the sample.

From the cysteine up to the phenylalanine, the CDR3 has a length of 17 residues. The read is trimmed to its CDR3 DNA, 51 bases read in frame from base 1. Per the germline V gene (reference sequence), WNHNN is the CDR1 and SYGVQD is the CDR2. Unmatched junction bases come to 2, with V trimmed by 0 bases and J by 0 bases. The label giving this sample's treatment or condition can be read as: live attenuated yellow fever vaccine strain. Two biological replicates of bulk PBMCs were collected at each blood-draw timepoint. A standard Ficoll-Paque protocol was used to isolate PBMCs from peripheral blood. RNA was extracted with TriZol from bulk PBMCs, CD4 and CD8 fractions, and dextramer-positive and dextramer-negative fractions. This clonotype was counted only a few times. Its antigen has not been determined. Within one base of it there is no much larger clone, and no base qualities were kept.

This specimen was PBMCs, taken approximately 20 days after the first yellow fever vaccination. The receptor chain draws on TRBV10-1 and TRBJ2-2, with 9 central nucleotides matching TRBD2. This TCR came from a man aged 18-30 years who received the YFV17D yellow fever vaccine. The nucleotide sequence is TGCGCCAGCAGTGAGTCAAAGCGGGGGGCGAACACCGGGGAGCTGTTTTTT. Its translation is CASSESKRGANTGELFF.